A selection of T cell receptor beta chains follows, all from one sample in a study of T cell changes during pregnancy in multiple sclerosis. Generated by immunoSEQ multiplex PCR, the TCRdb table keeps only in-frame clones and is missing some. The table shows around 65,000 clones, with 80% to 95% occurring only once. The specimen comprised peripheral blood, sampled in the second trimester of pregnancy. The receptor source for this set is a female donor in good health, enrolled as a control in a pregnancy study. CDR3s include the opening cysteine and the closing phenylalanine or tryptophan. Fields, in order: J gene, clone size, D gene, V gene, CDR3 length, CDR3 DNA, CDR3 protein. The D gene is left open where the match is weak. Clone size is stated in some rows and not others, as once, few, many or a class when expanded.

TRBJ2-7 | NA | TRBD2 | TRBV28 | 14 | TGTGCCAGCAGTCTACCGGGAGGGTCCTACGAGCAGTACTTC | CASSLPGGSYEQYF
TRBJ2-2 | NA | NA | TRBV6-5 | 15 | TGTGCCAGCAGTTACGAGGGGGGGTGGACCGGGGAGCTGTTTTTT | CASSYEGGWTGELFF
TRBJ2-1 | once | NA | TRBV6-1 | 16 | TGTGCCAGCAGTGAAGTTACAGGAGTGGCCTACAATGAGCAGTTCTTC | CASSEVTGVAYNEQFF
TRBJ2-7 | NA | NA | TRBV13 | 14 | TGTGCCAGCAGCTCCCATAGCGGAGCCTACGAGCAGTACTTC | CASSSHSGAYEQYF
TRBJ1-2 | NA | TRBD1 | TRBV7-8 | 14 | TGTGCCAGCAGCTTGGCAGGGGGCGTAGAAGGCTACACCTTC | CASSLAGGVEGYTF
TRBJ2-7 | once | TRBD2 | TRBV7-2 | 15 | TGTGCCAGCAGCTTGGCGTCGACTAGCCGGGTCGAGCAGTACTTC | CASSLASTSRVEQYF
TRBJ2-2 | NA | NA | TRBV21-1 | 15 | TGTGCCAGCAGCCTCCCCCAGGGGAGGGTCGGGGAGCTGTTTTTT | CASSLPQGRVGELFF
TRBJ1-5 | NA | TRBD1 | TRBV6-1 | 14 | TGTGCCAGCAGTGACGGGGACAGCTCTCAGCCCCAGCATTTT | CASSDGDSSQPQHF
TRBJ2-7 | NA | NA | TRBV7-8 | 16 | TGTGCCAGCAGCCCGCCCAGGGGCAGACAGTCCTACGAGCAGTACTTC | CASSPPRGRQSYEQYF
TRBJ2-5 | NA | NA | TRBV15 | 15 | TGTGCCACCAGCAGAGATTTGGGGGGTCGAGAGACCCAGTACTTC | CATSRDLGGRETQYF
TRBJ2-5 | NA | TRBD2 | TRBV25-1 | 17 | TGTGCCAGCAGTGAATATAAGCTAGCGGGGGCCCAAGAGACCCAGTACTTC | CASSEYKLAGAQETQYF
TRBJ2-1 | NA | TRBD1 | TRBV7-2 | 14 | TGTGCCAGCAGCTCAGCGGACAGGTACAATGAGCAGTTCTTC | CASSSADRYNEQFF
TRBJ2-1 | once | NA | TRBV18 | 14 | TGTGCCAGCTCACCAGTAAGTGGGGCCGATGAGCAGTTCTTC | CASSPVSGADEQFF
TRBJ2-2 | NA | NA | TRBV19 | 14 | TGTGCCAGTAGTATGGCAGGGGCGGCCGGGGAGCTGTTTTTT | CASSMAGAAGELFF
TRBJ2-1 | NA | TRBD2 | TRBV27 | 14 | TGTGCCAGCATGGTACTAGCGGGAGGGAGTGAGCAGTTCTTC | CASMVLAGGSEQFF
TRBJ1-1 | many | NA | TRBV29-1 | 13 | TGCAGCGTCGAGCCCGACAAGAACACTGAAGCTTTCTTT | CSVEPDKNTEAFF
TRBJ2-1 | NA | NA | TRBV5-8 | 14 | TGTGCCAGCAGCCTCCGGGACTGGAACAATGAGCAGTTCTTC | CASSLRDWNNEQFF
TRBJ1-1 | NA | NA | TRBV19 | 15 | TGTGCCAGTAGTATAGTAGTTCAAGGGGGCACTGAAGCTTTCTTT | CASSIVVQGGTEAFF
TRBJ2-7 | NA | TRBD1 | TRBV2 | 12 | TGTGCCAGCAGTGGACAGGGGAGTGAGCAGTACTTC | CASSGQGSEQYF
TRBJ2-3 | NA | NA | TRBV6-5 | 14 | TGTGCCAGCAGATCGGGAGAAGGGACAGATACGCAGTATTTT | CASRSGEGTDTQYF
TRBJ2-1 | NA | TRBD2 | TRBV4-1 | 17 | TGCGCCAGCAGCCAATTATCTAGCGGGCCCGGCGTGAATGAGCAGTTCTTC | CASSQLSSGPGVNEQFF
TRBJ2-1 | NA | TRBD2 | TRBV11-2 | 15 | TGTGCCAGCAGCTTAGTAGCGGGAGTCGACAATGAGCAGTTCTTC | CASSLVAGVDNEQFF
TRBJ2-5 | NA | TRBD1 | TRBV7-7 | 16 | TGTGCTAGCAGCTTAATGCCGGGACAGGGCCAAGAGACCCAGTACTTC | CASSLMPGQGQETQYF
TRBJ1-6 | NA | NA | TRBV5-6 | 16 | TGTGCCAGCAGCAGGGAGGGCAGCTCCTATAATTCACCCCTCCACTTT | CASSREGSSYNSPLHF
TRBJ2-1 | NA | TRBD2 | TRBV11-1 | 16 | TGTGCCAGCAGCCTCCGCGGGAGTCGGTCCTACAATGAGCAGTTCTTC | CASSLRGSRSYNEQFF
TRBJ1-1 | NA | NA | TRBV6-7 | 13 | TGTGCCAGCAGTTACCAGGGTACCACTGAAGCTTTCTTT | CASSYQGTTEAFF
TRBJ2-1 | NA | NA | TRBV19 | 15 | TGTGCCAGTAACAAACCAGGGATCGTCTACAATGAGCAGTTCTTC | CASNKPGIVYNEQFF
TRBJ2-7 | once | TRBD2 | TRBV2 | 14 | TGTGCCAGCAGGGTACTAGCGGGGGGGAACGAGCAGTACTTC | CASRVLAGGNEQYF
TRBJ2-7 | NA | NA | TRBV7-5 | 12 | TGTGCCCGCCTGGAAGGGGGTGACGAGCAGTACTTC | CARLEGGDEQYF
TRBJ2-1 | NA | NA | TRBV30 | 11 | TGTGCCTGGGCTCCGGAGGATGAGCAGTTCTTC | CAWAPEDEQFF
TRBJ2-7 | NA | NA | TRBV30 | 14 | TGTGCCTGGTCCCAGGGGCCAGGATCCTACGAGCAGTACTTC | CAWSQGPGSYEQYF
TRBJ2-5 | NA | TRBD2 | TRBV7-9 | 15 | TGTGCCAGCAGCGTGGGACTAGCGGGGCCAGAGACCCAGTACTTC | CASSVGLAGPETQYF
TRBJ2-1 | NA | NA | TRBV28 | 16 | TGTGCCAGCAGTTTAGCCGGGACGACAGGCTACAATGAGCAGTTCTTC | CASSLAGTTGYNEQFF
TRBJ2-5 | NA | TRBD2 | TRBV5-1 | 14 | TGCGCCAGCAGCTCGACTAGCGGGGAAGAGACCCAGTACTTC | CASSSTSGEETQYF
TRBJ2-7 | NA | TRBD1 | TRBV6-5 | 15 | TGTGCCAGCAGGTACAGGGGCGCTAGCTCCTACGAGCAGTACTTC | CASRYRGASSYEQYF
TRBJ2-7 | NA | TRBD1 | TRBV19 | 13 | TGTGCCAGTAAGAGGACAGGGGGCTACGAGCAGTACTTC | CASKRTGGYEQYF
TRBJ2-7 | NA | TRBD1 | TRBV9 | 13 | TGTGCCAGCAGCCTGACAGGGGGTAACGAGCAGTACTTC | CASSLTGGNEQYF
TRBJ1-1 | NA | NA | TRBV7-9 | 13 | TGTGCCAGCAGCCGCACGGGGAACACTGAAGCTTTCTTT | CASSRTGNTEAFF
TRBJ1-6 | NA | TRBD1 | TRBV19 | 15 | TGTGCCAGTACCACGACAGGGGCTGGTAATTCACCCCTCCACTTT | CASTTTGAGNSPLHF
TRBJ2-1 | NA | NA | TRBV2 | 18 | TGTGCCAGCCTACCCCCTCTCGGGCGGGGTGACATTGTGAATGAGCAGTTCTTC | CASLPPLGRGDIVNEQFF
TRBJ2-5 | NA | NA | TRBV5-4 | 14 | TGTGCCAGCACCCCACGAGGGGGGGTGGAGACCCAGTACTTC | CASTPRGGVETQYF
TRBJ2-2 | NA | TRBD1 | TRBV6-7 | 16 | TGTGCCAGCAGTTACCATCGGGACAGCAACACCGGGGAGCTGTTTTTT | CASSYHRDSNTGELFF
TRBJ2-2 | NA | NA | TRBV7-2 | 13 | TGTGCCAGCAGCACCACAGGGCCAGGGGAGCTGTTTTTT | CASSTTGPGELFF
TRBJ2-1 | NA | NA | TRBV4-3 | 14 | TGCGCCAGCAGCCACAAGACGGGGGACGGTGAGCAGTTCTTC | CASSHKTGDGEQFF
TRBJ2-2 | few | NA | TRBV6-4 | 14 | TGTGCCAGCAGTGGGTCAGGGGAGACCGGGGAGCTGTTTTTT | CASSGSGETGELFF
TRBJ2-1 | once | NA | TRBV10-2 | 14 | TGCGCCAGCAGTTGGGGCCGTTCCTACAATGAGCAGTTCTTC | CASSWGRSYNEQFF
TRBJ1-5 | NA | NA | TRBV2 | 15 | TGTGCCAGCAGTGAAAGGGGCAGGCCCAATCAGCCCCAGCATTTT | CASSERGRPNQPQHF
TRBJ2-7 | NA | TRBD1 | TRBV6-5 | 14 | TGTGCCAGCAGTCCACCCGGACAGGTCGGGGCGGAGTACTTC | CASSPPGQVGAEYF
TRBJ2-1 | NA | NA | TRBV28 | 17 | TGTGCCAGCAGTTCAACCGGGACATCCTACATCTACAATGAGCAGTTCTTC | CASSSTGTSYIYNEQFF
TRBJ2-6 | NA | NA | TRBV6-1 | 19 | TGTGCCAGCAGTGAAGCTTATAAAGGCCACTACTCTGGGGCCAACGTCCTGACTTTC | CASSEAYKGHYSGANVLTF
TRBJ2-3 | NA | NA | TRBV28 | 12 | TGTGCCACCCTAGCTTCGGGGGATACGCAGTATTTT | CATLASGDTQYF
TRBJ2-1 | NA | NA | TRBV9 | 17 | TGTGCCAGCAGCCCACATTCCGTACCTAGCTCCTACAATGAGCAGTTCTTC | CASSPHSVPSSYNEQFF
TRBJ2-1 | once | NA | TRBV19 | 16 | TGTGCCAGTAGTATAGTTCACTTGGGGGGTAGCAATGAGCAGTTCTTC | CASSIVHLGGSNEQFF
TRBJ2-7 | NA | NA | TRBV9 | 16 | TGTGCCAGCAGCCAGATGGGCAGCGGTTCCGCCTACGAGCAGTACTTC | CASSQMGSGSAYEQYF